This entry features one T cell receptor beta chain sequence. Its recognized antigen is unknown. No base quality values were provided; no much bigger clone lies one nucleotide off. This entry is derived from a study of control samples from healthy donors and cancer patients (dated by TCRdb to the early 2020s). Library method: the immunoSEQ multiplex PCR assay. In TCRdb, the immuneACCESS table is reduced to in-frame sequences with V and J assigned. These tables do not hold every clone; where another copy was compared, an unresolved V gene accounts for under half, and the others remain unexplained. The sample includes around 110,000 clones, with around 89% observed a single time. Of the sample, about 2.1% is held by the ten largest clones. V loses 4 bases at its end and J loses 0 bases; junction bases beyond the gene matches: 1. The CDR3 spans 14 residues, from the cysteine through the phenylalanine. The sequence is cut down to CDR3 DNA, 42 bases in frame from base 1. The CDR1 and CDR2 encoded by the germline V gene are SGHTA and FQGNSA.

This TCR came from a woman aged 70 to 79 in good health. The chain couples TRBV7-2 to TRBJ2-5; TRBD2 lines up with 8 middle nucleotides. Sequencing was carried out using blood. The bases read TGTGCCAGCAGCTATAGCGGGGACCAAGAGACCCAGTACTTC. Its protein is CASSYSGDQETQYF.